Each of the 6 T cell receptor beta chains below was sequenced from the same sample in a study of blood T cell repertoires in COVID-19. TCRdb's copy holds only in-frame clones and misses some; the assay was immunoSEQ multiplex PCR. The sample yields 100,000 to 140,000 clones, around 89% seen once. The sample comprised peripheral blood. The receptors here all came from a man aged 45-65 years with active or convalescent COVID-19.

The chain is built from TRBV3-1 (or the pseudogene TRBV3-2) and TRBJ1-6; no reliable D call. Germline V gives CDR1 LGHDT, CDR2 YNNKEL (reference sequence). Deletions cut 1 base from V and 0 bases from J, with 7 bases between. The CDR3 sequence is 16 residues long. CDR3 region: CASSQGVYSYNSPLHF. CDR3 in DNA: TGTGCCAGCAGCCAAGGAGTGTACTCCTATAATTCACCCCTCCACTTT.

The chain joins TRBV27 to TRBJ2-5; no definite D call. Germline lookup yields CDR1 MNHEY and CDR2 SMNVEV (reference sequence). The CDR3 is 15 amino acids. The ends were cut back, 0 bases at V and 3 bases at J, with 11 bases in the middle. The CDR3 nucleotides read TGTGCCAGCAGTTTATCGTTGGCGGCCAAAGAGACCCAGTACTTC. It is translated as CASSLSLAAKETQYF.

The genes are TRBV30 and TRBJ1-2; no clear D. Germline lookup yields CDR1 GTSNPN and CDR2 SVGIG (reference sequence). Deletions cut 0 bases from V and 4 bases from J, with 9 bases between. The length of the CDR3 is 13 residues. CDR3 DNA: TGTGCCTGGAGTGTACGAGGATTCTATGGCTACACCTTC. It is translated as CAWSVRGFYGYTF.

Remarks on this clone: One end of the junction varies from germline; a read error may be responsible. V usage is TRBV7-7 and J usage is TRBJ1-2; 9 positions match TRBD1. Looked up from germline, CDR1 is SSHAT and CDR2 is FNYEAQ (reference sequence). This CDR3 comprises 14 residues. The CDR3 DNA follows: TGTGCTAGCAGCGACTGGGACAGGGTAGGAGGCTACACCTTC. This sequence encodes CASSDWDRVGGYTF.

The sample holds one count of this clone. The chain recombines TRBV6-2 or TRBV6-3 with TRBJ2-3, with D tentatively TRBD2 (5 bases). Germline V lookup: CDR1 MNHEY, CDR2 SVGEGT. Deletions cut 2 bases from V and 0 bases from J, with 18 bases between. The CDR3 loop spans 18 amino acids. The CDR3 region has the DNA TGTGCCAGCAGTTACGGCTGGATTCGGACTGAAAGCACAGATACGCAGTATTTT. Encoded protein: CASSYGWIRTESTDTQYF.

This clone was recorded only once. CDR3 protein: CASSSTAGLAGVETQYF. DNA for the CDR3: TGCGCCAGCAGCTCGACCGCAGGACTAGCGGGAGTTGAGACCCAGTACTTC. The chain uses TRBV5-1 and TRBJ2-5; 13 nucleotides align to TRBD2. CDR3 length equals 17 residues. Germline V gives CDR1 SGHRS, CDR2 YFSETQ. Trimming at V came to 3 bases and at J to 5 bases, leaving 10 bases not matched to a gene. Full variable domain (remainder filled in from reference TRBV5-1 and TRBJ2-5): KAGVTQTPRYLIKTRGQQVTLSCSPISGHRSVSWYQQTPGQGLQFLFEYFSETQRNKGNFPGRFSGRQFSNSRSEMNVSTLELGDSALYLCASSSTAGLAGVETQYFGPGTRLLVL.